This TCR beta chain was recovered during a study of CD8+CD57+ T cells in acquired aplastic anemia. Turning to the study itself: Across the sorted CD4+ and CD8+ cells, DNA amounts averaged approximately 3.1 ug. Study-level findings and limits: Overlapping CD8+ CDR3 repertoires of patients and controls contained nearly 30 shared sequences.

Patients sequenced had flow cytometry evidence of CD8+CD57+ cell expansion. No therapy had been given to the patients at the time of blood sampling. Both TCR beta VDJ combination and CDR3 sequence profiling were carried out. Genomic DNA was the template for this profiling. In TCRdb, the reads were re-called with MiXCR into one record per CDR3 protein. The sample includes about 180,000 distinct CDR3 sequences, 63% seen only once; the top ten take 40% to 50%. As for this clonotype: The antigen is undetermined.

Germline-derived CDR1 and CDR2 are SEHNR and FQNEAQ (reference sequence). The CDR3 has 18 amino acids. The J segment lost 2 bases and the V segment lost 5 bases, leaving 15 bases of the junction unmatched. The sample consisted of sorted CD4+, CD8+, or CD8+CD57+ T cells (not recorded which) from PBMCs. The chain has TRBV7-9 and TRBJ2-7; 10 bases map to TRBD1. The TCR originated in a human donor with aplastic anemia. The CDR3 sequence: CASSPTMIRQGATYEQYF. As DNA, the CDR3 is TGTGCCAGCAGCCCAACCATGATAAGACAGGGGGCTACCTACGAGCAGTACTTC.